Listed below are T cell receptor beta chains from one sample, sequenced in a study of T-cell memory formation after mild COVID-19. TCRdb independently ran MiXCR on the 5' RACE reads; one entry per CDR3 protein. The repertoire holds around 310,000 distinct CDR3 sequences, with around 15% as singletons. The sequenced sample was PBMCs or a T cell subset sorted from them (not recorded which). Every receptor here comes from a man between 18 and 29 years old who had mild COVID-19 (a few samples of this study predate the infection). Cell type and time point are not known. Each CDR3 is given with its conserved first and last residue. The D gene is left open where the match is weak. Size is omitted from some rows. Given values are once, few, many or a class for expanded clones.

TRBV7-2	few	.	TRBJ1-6	CASSRPLVVSYNSPLHF	TGTGCCAGCAGCCGCCCGCTCGTGGTATCCTATAATTCACCCCTCCACTTT
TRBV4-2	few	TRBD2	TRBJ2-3	CASSQEGTTSGFTDTQYF	TGTGCCAGCAGCCAAGAGGGGACGACTAGCGGTTTCACAGATACGCAGTATTTT
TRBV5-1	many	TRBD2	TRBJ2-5	CASSLAGTSDETQYF	TGCGCCAGCAGCTTGGCCGGGACTAGCGATGAGACCCAGTACTTC
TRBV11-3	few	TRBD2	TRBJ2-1	CASSLGGLANEQFF	TGTGCCAGCAGCTTAGGGGGACTAGCTAATGAGCAGTTCTTC
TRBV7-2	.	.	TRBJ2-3	CASSSYSSTDTQYF	TGTGCCAGCAGCTCTTACTCGAGCACAGATACGCAGTATTTT
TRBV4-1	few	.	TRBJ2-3	CASSQGRISRPDTQYF	TGCGCCAGCAGCCAAGGAAGGATCAGTCGACCAGATACGCAGTATTTT
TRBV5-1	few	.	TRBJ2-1	CASSTPPSSYNEQFF	TGCGCCAGCAGCACCCCACCAAGCTCCTACAATGAGCAGTTCTTC
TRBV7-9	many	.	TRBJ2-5	CASSLAFRDVVCF	TGTGCCAGCAGCTTAGCCTTCCGGGACGTAGTATGCTTC
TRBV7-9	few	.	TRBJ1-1	CASSNQRSLGAFF	TGTGCCAGCAGCAATCAGAGATCCCTTGGAGCTTTCTTT
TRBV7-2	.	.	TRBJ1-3	CASSPGVVGGNTIYF	TGTGCCAGCAGCCCGGGAGTTGTGGGTGGAAACACCATATATTTT
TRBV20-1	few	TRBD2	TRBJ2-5	CSAGRASGGGETQYF	TGCAGTGCAGGTCGCGCTAGCGGGGGAGGAGAGACCCAGTACTTC
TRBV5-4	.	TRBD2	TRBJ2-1	CASRNRGAGGPNEQFF	TGTGCCAGCAGGAATCGGGGAGCGGGGGGGCCCAATGAGCAGTTCTTC
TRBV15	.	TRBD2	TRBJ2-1	CATSRRTSGYNEQFF	TGTGCCACCTCTCGTAGGACTAGCGGATACAATGAGCAGTTCTTC
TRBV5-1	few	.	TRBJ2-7	CASNDGGLPYEQYF	TGCGCCAGCAATGATGGGGGCCTGCCCTACGAGCAGTACTTC
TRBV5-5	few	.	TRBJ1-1	CASSTVDEAFF	TGTGCCAGCAGCACAGTGGATGAAGCTTTCTTT
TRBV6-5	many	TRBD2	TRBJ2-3	CASSLFSSGGPSSTDTQYF	TGTGCCAGCAGCCTATTTTCTAGCGGGGGACCGTCTAGCACAGATACGCAGTATTTT
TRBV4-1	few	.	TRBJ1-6	CASSQDRAGSKLRSPLHF	TGCGCCAGCAGCCAAGATCGGGCAGGGAGCAAGTTGAGGTCACCCCTCCACTTT